The following is a T cell receptor beta chain sequence with its context. Donors in Cohort 3 counted as recovered after two negative PCRs, clearance, or symptom resolution. This entry comes from a study of blood T cell repertoires in COVID-19. Overall study: The analysed material was cDNA or gDNA that came from T cells, B-cell-depleted T cells, or PBMCs.

Germline CDR1 reads SEHNR; CDR2 reads FQNEAQ (reference sequence). The J segment lost 4 bases and the V segment lost 4 bases, leaving 2 bases of the junction unmatched. This CDR3 has 15 residues. Some clones are missing from TCRdb's copy, which holds only in-frame ones; the method was immunoSEQ multiplex PCR. The sample has 390,000 or so clones; about 87% are singletons. The receptor was isolated from a woman between 45 and 65 years old who had recovered from COVID-19. Sequences were obtained from PBMCs or T cells enriched from blood (not recorded which). This chain connects TRBV7-9 to TRBJ2-1, with 12 nucleotides matching TRBD2. The CDR3 loop is CASSSSGGAYNEQFF. CDR3 DNA sequence: TGTGCCAGCAGCTCTAGCGGGGGGGCTTACAATGAGCAGTTCTTC.